Below are 2 T cell receptor beta chains sequenced from a single sample in a study of blood T cells in healthy people across ages. Then a second PCR, running roughly 7 to 11 cycles, was carried out with a sample-barcoded 5' primer and a J-beta primer mix. TCRdb processed the 5' RACE reads anew with MiXCR; each CDR3 protein has one entry. The table shows approximately 830,000 distinct CDR3 sequences, with about 62% occurring only once. Sequenced material: blood. The receptor set was obtained from a young man in good health.

Only a few counts were recorded for this clonotype. V usage is TRBV9 and J usage is TRBJ2-1, with TRBD2 matching over 8 bases. Germline values: CDR1 SGDLS, CDR2 YYNGEE. The V segment lost 1 base and the J segment 7 bases; nucleotides outside the gene matches: 4. This CDR3 has 14 residues. CDR3 in DNA: TGTGCCAGCAGCGTATACGGGACTAGGAATGAGCAGTTCTTC. It translates to CASSVYGTRNEQFF.

The V and J genes are TRBV11-2 and TRBJ2-7, with 9 bases aligning to TRBD2. Germline V gene data show CDR1 as SGHAT and CDR2 as FQNNGV. The CDR3 totals 16 residues. Trimming cost V 6 bases and J 7 bases; bases outside gene matches: 16. The DNA of the CDR3 is TGTGCCAGCAGTCCTGGGACGCGGGGGGGCCTGGATGAGCAGTACTTC. As protein: CASSPGTRGGLDEQYF.